This T cell receptor beta chain came from a study of early T cells in non-severe SARS-CoV-2 infection listed by TCRdb under 2021. About the study as a whole: Because TCR sequencing was done on bulk RNA from unsorted whole blood, the alpha and beta chains could not be paired. The investigation overall reported the following: VDJdb matching was skewed toward anti-spike CD8 responses, so virus-specific expansions were likely underestimated and private and CD4 specificities were missed.

In its sample, this clonotype was seen many times. Its cognate antigen has yet to be identified. No much larger clone is present one base from it, and per-base qualities are unavailable. Library preparation employed 5' RACE. TCRdb names NextSeq 500 as the instrument used. In the TCR library protocol, unique molecular identifiers were attached to individual cDNA molecules to correct for PCR bias and sequencing error. Sequencing covered both TCR alpha and beta chains, and within each sample the abundances of alpha and beta sequences were tightly co-correlated. Turning to the authors' computational methods: Decombinator V4 was used to annotate TCR sequences for V gene, J gene and CDR3. TCRs were defined as expanded if a significant change between any two time points was detected under a Poisson model with p below 0.0001. Abundances of TCRs were expressed as counts per million after normalisation to the total number of TCRs sequenced in each sample. MAIT TCRs were defined by TRAV1-2 paired with TRAJ12, TRAJ20 or TRAJ33, and iNKT TCRs by TRAV10 paired with TRAJ18. A search of VDJdb, accessed on 1 November 2021, was run for TCRs annotated to CMV, EBV and SARS-CoV-2, with TCRs annotated for multiple antigens excluded. In-frame beta chains were kept once TCRdb had trimmed the public reads at Q25 with fastp and called clones with MiXCR. CDR3 protein duplicates are merged, each entry listing the most common genes and DNA. The V and J calls and clone size come from TCRdb's table, not from the authors' own analysis. The sample includes over 50,000 distinct CDR3 sequences, with more than 10% observed a single time. The ten largest clonotypes hold about 1.5% of the sample.

The CDR3 starts with the cysteine, ends with the phenylalanine, and has 13 residues. CDR3 DNA only is kept here, 39 bases in frame from base 1. Reading the germline V gene gives CDR1 KGHDR and CDR2 SFDVKD. V loses 4 bases, J loses 2 bases, and the germline ends lie 6 bases apart. The study was a case-control design nested within a healthcare worker cohort in London, UK, with weekly nasopharyngeal swab PCR tests and blood sampling. Between 23 and 31 March 2020, the week of the UK lockdown, healthcare workers were enrolled and then followed up weekly for as long as 16 weeks. The rearrangement joined TRBV24-1 to TRBJ2-3, with the D gene call left open. The specimen was whole blood. The origin of this receptor is an adult who was a healthcare worker with PCR-confirmed SARS-CoV-2 infection or an uninfected control (not recorded which). The CDR3 region has the sequence CATSESPTDTQYF. The sequence in DNA is TGTGCCACCAGTGAGTCACCCACAGATACGCAGTATTTT.